The 18 T cell receptor beta chains reported below all come from one sample, sequenced in a study of beta chain features in type 1 diabetes. Every isolated RNA sample was fully reverse transcribed, so sequencing captured expressed TCRB transcripts. Measured with immunoSEQ multiplex PCR; TCRdb has only the in-frame clones, and not every one. Of 300,000 to 400,000 clones in the sample, around an eighth are singletons; the top ten hold roughly 0.017%. The sample consisted of naive CD4+ T cells from blood. The receptors come from a man between 18 and 35 years old in good health.

The V and J genes are TRBV29-1 and TRBJ1-2; D is uncertain. V was pared by 0 bases and J by 4 bases, with 9 bases between. CDR1 SQVTM and CDR2 ANQGSEA come from the germline V gene. CDR3 length: 13 residues. The CDR3 here is CSVEDSPVYGYTF. CDR3 bases: TGCAGCGTTGAAGATTCCCCCGTCTATGGCTACACCTTC. Using reference TRBV29-1 and TRBJ1-2 for the parts outside the CDR3, the full variable domain is SAVISQKPSRDICQRGTSLTIQCQVDSQVTMMFWYRQQPGQSLTLIATANQGSEATYESGFVIDKFPISRPNLTFSTLTVSNMSPEDSSIYLCSVEDSPVYGYTFGSGTRLTVV.

V and J are TRBV4-2 and TRBJ2-3; TRBD1 matches at 7 bases. This CDR3 contains 15 residues. The V gene's germline CDR1 is LGHNA and CDR2 YNFKEQ. The V segment lost 4 bases and the J segment 0 bases; nucleotides outside the gene matches: 4. The CDR3: CASSPTGRSTDTQYF. The CDR3 DNA sequence: TGTGCCAGCAGCCCGACAGGGCGGAGCACAGATACGCAGTATTTT.

The J gene is TRBJ1-1, the V gene TRBV30; D perhaps matches TRBD1 (6 bases). Trimming left V 4 bases short and J 3 bases short, with 9 bases between. The CDR3 spans 12 residues. The germline V gene encodes CDR1 GTSNPN and CDR2 SVGIG (reference sequence). The CDR3 loop reads CAWTKGDTEAFF. CDR3 in DNA: TGTGCCTGGACAAAGGGGGACACTGAAGCTTTCTTT. The entire variable domain, with the rest obtained from reference TRBV30 and TRBJ1-1, is as follows: SQTIHQWPATLVQPVGSPLSLECTVEGTSNPNLYWYRQAAGRGLQLLFYSVGIGQISSEVPQNLSASRPQDRQFILSSKKLLLSDSGFYLCAWTKGDTEAFFGQGTRLTVV.

This clone showed up just a few times. The chain carries TRBV7-2 and TRBJ2-5; D unresolved. The CDR3 spans 13 residues. With 6 bases removed from V and 2 bases from J, the gap between germline ends came to 10 bases. The germline V gene encodes CDR1 SGHTA and CDR2 FQGNSA. CDR3 nucleotide sequence: TGTGCCAGCAGGTTCGGCGGACAAGAGACCCAGTACTTC. Translated: CASRFGGQETQYF.

This chain links TRBV5-4 with TRBJ2-5; D is undetermined. The CDR3 runs 13 residues. V lost 4 bases to trimming and J lost 5 bases, with 12 bases between them. In germline, CDR1 is SGHNT, CDR2 YYREEE (reference sequence). The chain's CDR3 is CASSQASRETQYF. The CDR3 nucleotides read TGTGCCAGCAGCCAAGCTAGTAGGGAGACCCAGTACTTC.

This clone was detected ten times or more. V gene TRBV29-1 combines with J gene TRBJ2-7; TRBD2 might be the D (5 bases). This CDR3 has 13 amino acids. Germline CDR1 and CDR2: SQVTM and ANQGSEA. V was trimmed by 7 bases and J by 7 bases, leaving 20 bases between them. CDR3 nucleotides: TGCAGCGCCCAGGAGGCGAGTCTCGGGGAGCAGTACTTC. This translates into CSAQEASLGEQYF.

The genes are TRBV7-9 and TRBJ2-1; TRBD2 matches 15 bases. CDR3 length equals 15 residues. Germline trimming cut 5 bases from V and 10 bases from J; bases unmatched to any gene: 6. Germline loops: CDR1 SEHNR, CDR2 FQNEAQ (reference sequence). The CDR3: CASSPRTSGGGEQFF. The CDR3 DNA sequence: TGTGCCAGCAGCCCGCGGACTAGCGGGGGGGGCGAGCAGTTCTTC.

The J gene is TRBJ2-6, the V gene TRBV5-6; D not certain. V dropped 9 bases and J dropped 0 bases, with 7 bases sitting between them. CDR1 SGHDT and CDR2 YYEEEE come from the germline V gene. This CDR3 has 13 amino acids. The CDR3 region is CATEVSGANVLTF. As DNA, the CDR3 is TGTGCCACCGAGGTCTCTGGGGCCAACGTCCTGACTTTC.

This clone appeared a few times. The genes are TRBV7-6 and TRBJ2-7, with 9 bases identical to TRBD1. Germline V gene lookup returns CDR1 SGHVS and CDR2 FNYEAQ. Losses at the gene ends were 7 bases for V and 2 bases for J; bases not matched to a gene: 3. The CDR3 is made up of 13 amino acids. CDR3 residues: CASTGTGTYEQYF. DNA of the CDR3: TGTGCCAGCACAGGGACAGGGACCTACGAGCAGTACTTC.

V is TRBV4-2 and J is TRBJ2-3; the match to TRBD1 covers 7 bases. CDR3 length: 16 amino acids. Germline V gene data show CDR1 as LGHNA and CDR2 as YNFKEQ. J lost 10 bases, V lost 4 bases, and 17 bases had no gene match. Written as DNA, the CDR3 is TGTGCCAGCAGCCTTCCCGGACAGGCCGAAATAGTTGCGCAGTATTTT. Its translation is CASSLPGQAEIVAQYF.

This clone came up a few times. This chain connects TRBV18 to TRBJ2-7, with 14 bases that match TRBD2. This CDR3 is 16 amino acids long. With V trimmed by 4 bases and J by 4 bases, 6 bases remained unmatched. Per germline, CDR1 KGHSH and CDR2 LQKENI. The CDR3, as DNA: TGTGCCAGCTCACGACTGACTAGCGGGGGGGCATACGAGCAGTACTTC. This gives the protein CASSRLTSGGAYEQYF. Together with reference TRBV18 and TRBJ2-7, the CDR3 gives the full variable domain: NAGVMQNPRHLVRRRGQEARLRCSPMKGHSHVYWYRQLPEEGLKFMVYLQKENIIDESGMPKERFSAEFPKEGPSILRIQQVVRGDSAAYFCASSRLTSGGAYEQYFGPGTRLTVT.

This clone was detected a few times. The gene calls are TRBV9 and TRBJ2-3; the match to TRBD2 covers 10 bases. CDR1 and CDR2 from the germline V gene are SGDLS and YYNGEE. The CDR3 sequence is 19 residues long. Germline trimming cut 4 bases from V and 7 bases from J; bases unmatched to any gene: 21. The chain's CDR3 is CASSPRDWGGSGGVYTQYF. CDR3 coding DNA: TGTGCCAGCAGCCCGAGAGATTGGGGGGGCAGCGGGGGGGTTTATACGCAGTATTTT.

The V and J genes are TRBV6-5 and TRBJ1-6; D is undetermined. CDR3 length equals 15 residues. V dropped 2 bases and J dropped 0 bases, with 5 bases sitting between them. The germline V gene encodes CDR1 MNHEY and CDR2 SVGAGI. The CDR3 DNA reads as TGTGCCAGCAGTTACGGGAGCTCCTATAATTCACCCCTCCACTTT. It yields the protein CASSYGSSYNSPLHF.

This chain links TRBV4-3 with TRBJ2-2; 15 positions agree with TRBD2. V gave up 3 bases and J gave up 6 bases; unmatched junction bases: 11. There are 19 residues in the CDR3. Germline CDR1 and CDR2: LGHNA and YSLEER. Written as DNA, the CDR3 is TGCGCCAGCAGCCATCAAGGACTAGCGGGAGGGCCCCCCCCCGGGGAGCTGTTTTTT. The encoded protein is CASSHQGLAGGPPPGELFF.

This clone has a handful of counts. J is TRBJ2-2 and V is TRBV5-1; perhaps TRBD2 as D (5 bases). This CDR3 spans 15 amino acids. In germline, CDR1 is SGHRS, CDR2 YFSETQ. Deletions cut 5 bases from V and 1 base from J, with 12 bases between. The CDR3 sequence: CASSPLAENTGELFF. CDR3 sequence (DNA): TGCGCCAGCAGTCCCCTAGCCGAGAACACCGGGGAGCTGTTTTTT.

The chain is built from TRBV9 and TRBJ2-5; D might be TRBD2 (5 bases). V lost 0 bases and J lost 7, with 13 bases in between. Per the germline V gene, CDR1 is SGDLS and CDR2 is YYNGEE. This CDR3 spans 14 amino acids. The CDR3 here is CASSVERGYGTQYF. The CDR3 bases are TGTGCCAGCAGCGTAGAACGGGGTTACGGGACCCAGTACTTC.

The V call is TRBV9, the J call TRBJ1-6; no clear D gene. The CDR3 runs 15 residues. CDR1 and CDR2 (germline): SGDLS, YYNGEE. Trimming shortened V by 4 bases and J by 10 bases, and 18 bases separated the two germline ends. The CDR3 coding sequence is TGTGCCAGCAGCCTTGCTACCGTAGAGGCCTCACCCCTCCACTTT. Residues: CASSLATVEASPLHF. Full variable domain (outside the CDR3, taken from reference TRBV9 and TRBJ1-6): DSGVTQTPKHLITATGQRVTLRCSPRSGDLSVYWYQQSLDQGLQFLIQYYNGEERAKGNILERFSAQQFPDLHSELNLSSLELGDSALYFCASSLATVEASPLHFGNGTRLTVT.

This clone was counted a few times. This rearrangement joins TRBV7-9 to TRBJ2-7, with D possibly TRBD1 on 6 matching bases. The CDR3 has 14 amino acids. The ends were cut back, 5 bases at V and 0 bases at J, with 11 bases in the middle. The germline V gene encodes CDR1 SEHNR and CDR2 FQNEAQ (reference sequence). CDR3 sequence reads: CASSGTISSYEQYF. CDR3 in DNA: TGTGCCAGCAGCGGGACAATAAGCTCCTACGAGCAGTACTTC.